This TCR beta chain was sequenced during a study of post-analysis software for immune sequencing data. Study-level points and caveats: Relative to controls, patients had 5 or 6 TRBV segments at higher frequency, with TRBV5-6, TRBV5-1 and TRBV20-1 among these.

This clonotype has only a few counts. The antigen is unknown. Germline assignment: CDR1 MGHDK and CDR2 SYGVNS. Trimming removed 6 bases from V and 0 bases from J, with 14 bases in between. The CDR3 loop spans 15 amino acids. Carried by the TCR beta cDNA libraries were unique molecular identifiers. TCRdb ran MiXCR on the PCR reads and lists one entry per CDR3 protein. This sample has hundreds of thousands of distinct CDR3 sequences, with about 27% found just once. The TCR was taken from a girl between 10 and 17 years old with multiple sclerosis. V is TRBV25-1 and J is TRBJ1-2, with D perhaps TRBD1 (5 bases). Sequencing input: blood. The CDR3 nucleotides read TGTGCCAGCAGGCCCGGGGGGGAAGCTAACTATGGCTACACCTTC. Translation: CASRPGGEANYGYTF.